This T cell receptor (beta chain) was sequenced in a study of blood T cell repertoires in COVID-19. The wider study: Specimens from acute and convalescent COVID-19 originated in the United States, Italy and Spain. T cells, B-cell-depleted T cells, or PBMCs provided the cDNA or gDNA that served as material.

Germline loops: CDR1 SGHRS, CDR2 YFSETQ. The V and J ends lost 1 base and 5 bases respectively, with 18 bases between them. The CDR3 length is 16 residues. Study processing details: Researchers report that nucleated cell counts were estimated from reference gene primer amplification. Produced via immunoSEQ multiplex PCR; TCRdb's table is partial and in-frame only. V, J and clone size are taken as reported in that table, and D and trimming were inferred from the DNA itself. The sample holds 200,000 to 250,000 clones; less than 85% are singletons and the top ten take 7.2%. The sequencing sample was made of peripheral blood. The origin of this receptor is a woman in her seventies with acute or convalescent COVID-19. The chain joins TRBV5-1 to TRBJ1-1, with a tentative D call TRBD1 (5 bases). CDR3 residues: CASSLNGRGVGTEAFF. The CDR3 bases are TGCGCCAGCAGCTTGAACGGTCGGGGGGTCGGGACTGAAGCTTTCTTT.